Below, 23 T cell receptor beta chains from the same sample are listed, as sequenced in a study of control samples from healthy donors and cancer patients. Sequenced by immunoSEQ multiplex PCR; TCRdb stores in-frame clones only, minus some. The sample consists of about 130,000 clones, 80% to 95% of them appearing once. Sequencing used blood. The receptors were gathered from a middle-aged man in good health.

In nucleotides, the CDR3 is TGTGCCACCAGTGATTTTGGGGCAGGGAAATACAATGAGCAGTTCTTC. It encodes CATSDFGAGKYNEQFF. The gene calls are TRBV24-1 and TRBJ2-1; perhaps TRBD1 as D (5 bases). The CDR3 spans 16 residues. V shed 1 base and J shed 4 bases, with 13 bases lying between them. The germline gives CDR1 KGHDR, CDR2 SFDVKD.

V usage is TRBV24-1 and J usage is TRBJ2-2; tentatively, D is TRBD2 (5 bases). CDR1 is KGHDR and CDR2 is SFDVKD in the germline V gene. The CDR3 is 14 amino acids. With 12 bases removed from V and 3 bases from J, the gap between germline ends came to 16 bases. The CDR3 sequence is CASTRTSDTGELFF. The CDR3 DNA follows: TGTGCCTCAACAAGGACTTCCGACACCGGGGAGCTGTTTTTT.

The genes are TRBV28 and TRBJ1-1, with D uncertain. The CDR3 length is 15 residues. The ends were cut back, 3 bases at V and 4 bases at J, with 15 bases in the middle. In germline, CDR1 is MDHEN, CDR2 SYDVKM. In DNA form, the CDR3 reads TGTGCCAGCAGTTTTCCTGGCGCCGGTGGCACTGAAGCTTTCTTT. Protein sequence: CASSFPGAGGTEAFF.

In DNA form, the CDR3 reads TGTGCCAGCAGCGTCGGCCAAGCGGTGAGCCAAGAGACCCAGTACTTC. It translates to CASSVGQAVSQETQYF. The rearrangement links TRBV9 to TRBJ2-5; D might be TRBD2 (5 bases). Germline V gene data show CDR1 as SGDLS and CDR2 as YYNGEE. The CDR3 runs 16 residues. Trimming left V 2 bases short and J 1 base short, with 15 bases between. Complete variable domain (other parts from reference TRBV9 and TRBJ2-5): DSGVTQTPKHLITATGQRVTLRCSPRSGDLSVYWYQQSLDQGLQFLIQYYNGEERAKGNILERFSAQQFPDLHSELNLSSLELGDSALYFCASSVGQAVSQETQYFGPGTRLLVL.

V and J are TRBV4-1 and TRBJ1-2; D is possibly TRBD1 (5 bases). Deletions cut 4 bases from V and 5 bases from J, with 17 bases between. CDR3 length: 15 amino acids. CDR1 and CDR2 from the germline V gene are MGHRA and YSYEKL. In DNA form, the CDR3 reads TGCGCCAGCAGCCCTGGGGAAGGGGCGCCATATGGCTACACCTTC. Translated: CASSPGEGAPYGYTF.

The CDR3 nucleotides are TGTGCCAGTAGACAAGCCCCCTCGCCCCAGCATTTT. Protein product: CASRQAPSPQHF. The V gene is TRBV19, the J gene TRBJ1-5; D not certain. V gave up 6 bases and J gave up 9 bases, with 12 bases separating them. Germline CDR1 is LNHDA and CDR2 is SQIVND (reference sequence). The CDR3 spans 12 residues.

This rearrangement joins TRBV2 to TRBJ1-2; 7 bases match TRBD1. The germline CDR1 and CDR2 sequences are SNHLY and FYNNEI. CDR3 length: 13 residues. The V segment lost 7 bases and the J segment 8 bases; nucleotides outside the gene matches: 10. The CDR3 region is CASTGDSLVGYTF. CDR3 DNA: TGTGCCAGCACCGGGGACAGCCTTGTGGGCTACACCTTC.

The J gene is TRBJ2-2, the V gene TRBV10-3; TRBD1 is a possible D gene (8 bases). V lost 7 bases, J lost 8 bases, and 17 bases lay in between. From germline, CDR1 is ENHRY and CDR2 SYGVKD. CDR3 length: 14 residues. CDR3 in DNA: TGTGCCATCAACCGAGACAGGGGAGGGGGGGAGCTGTTTTTT. Protein product: CAINRDRGGGELFF.

This clone was seen more than once but under ten times. This rearrangement joins TRBV24-1 to TRBJ1-5, with D possibly TRBD1 on 6 matching bases. Looked up from germline, CDR1 is KGHDR and CDR2 is SFDVKD. This CDR3 region has 15 residues. V was clipped by 9 bases and J by 2 bases, with 16 bases between them. Here the CDR3 reads CATSPGAWGNQPQHF. The CDR3 DNA reads as TGTGCCACCTCTCCGGGGGCTTGGGGCAATCAGCCCCAGCATTTT.

The genes are TRBV14 and TRBJ2-5; D may be TRBD1 or TRBD2 (6 bases each). This CDR3 is built from 16 residues. Trimming took 5 bases from V and 2 from J, leaving 18 bases between them. CDR1 SGHDN and CDR2 FVKESK come from the germline V gene. CDR3 coding DNA: TGTGCCAGCAGCGACGGGGGCCGGGGTTGGCAAGAGACCCAGTACTTC. This gives the protein CASSDGGRGWQETQYF.

This clone has only one observation. As DNA, the CDR3 is TGTGCCAGCAGCGTAGGACGATTCAACTATGGCTACACCTTC. Protein sequence: CASSVGRFNYGYTF. V and J are TRBV9 and TRBJ1-2, with D unclear. CDR3 length: 14 amino acids. Trimming removed 0 bases from V and 2 bases from J, with 8 bases in between. Per germline, CDR1 SGDLS and CDR2 YYNGEE.

This chain uses TRBV7-9 with TRBJ2-1; the D is unclear. V was trimmed by 1 base and J by 8 bases, leaving 9 bases between them. Germline V gene sequence: CDR1 SEHNR, CDR2 FQNEAQ (reference sequence). This CDR3 is built from 13 residues. CDR3 amino acids: CASSLGSEDEQFF. Here the CDR3 DNA reads TGTGCCAGCAGCTTAGGGTCAGAGGATGAGCAGTTCTTC.

This chain uses TRBV9 with TRBJ2-6; no clear D. Germline CDR1 reads SGDLS; CDR2 reads YYNGEE. V shed 4 bases and J shed 2 bases, with 1 base lying between them. The CDR3 is made up of 12 amino acids. CDR3 loop: CASSPGANVLTF. Written as DNA, the CDR3 is TGTGCCAGCAGCCCTGGGGCCAACGTCCTGACTTTC.

The chain uses TRBV4-1 and TRBJ2-5, with no clear D. V was cut by 0 bases and J by 5 bases, with 13 bases left in between. Germline V gives CDR1 MGHRA, CDR2 YSYEKL. This CDR3 comprises 15 residues. DNA for the CDR3: TGCGCCAGCAGCCAAGATCAAGGAAGACGGGAGACCCAGTACTTC. Translating gives CASSQDQGRRETQYF.

This clone turned up a few times. CDR3 loop: CSATQGSYNEQFF. The CDR3 DNA reads TGCAGCGCCACACAGGGGTCCTACAATGAGCAGTTCTTC. The rearrangement links TRBV29-1 to TRBJ2-1; TRBD1 matches at 7 bases. Looked up from germline, CDR1 is SQVTM and CDR2 is ANQGSEA. With 7 bases clipped from V and 1 base from J, the junction kept 4 bases outside the gene matches. The CDR3 runs 13 residues.

This clone has just one count. The gene calls are TRBV18 and TRBJ1-1; no firm D call. This CDR3 has 12 residues. Deletions cut 2 bases from V and 3 bases from J, with 4 bases between. CDR1 KGHSH and CDR2 LQKENI come from the germline V gene. The CDR3 sequence: CASSPRDTEAFF. In nucleotides, the CDR3 is TGTGCCAGCTCACCAAGAGACACTGAAGCTTTCTTT.

J is TRBJ2-1 and V is TRBV3-1 (or the pseudogene TRBV3-2), with 10 bases identical to TRBD2. Germline V gene lookup returns CDR1 LGHDT and CDR2 YNNKEL (reference sequence). The ends lost 4 bases at V and 7 bases at J; junction bases unmatched: 13. This CDR3 is 17 amino acids long. For the CDR3, the DNA is TGTGCCAGCAGCCCGAATGGGAAGCGGGGGGGCATAAATGAGCAGTTCTTC. It codes for CASSPNGKRGGINEQFF.

This clone was observed a single time. The chain carries TRBV6-5 and TRBJ2-5; a weak D match, TRBD1 (6 bases). Germline V gene lookup returns CDR1 MNHEY and CDR2 SVGAGI. CDR3 length: 14 residues. With 6 bases removed from V and 2 bases from J, the gap between germline ends came to 13 bases. Here the CDR3 reads CASRFDRTQETQYF. CDR3 coding DNA: TGTGCCAGCAGGTTCGACAGGACTCAAGAGACCCAGTACTTC.

This chain joins TRBV6-5 and TRBJ1-1; 8 bases fit TRBD1. The V segment lost 5 bases and the J segment 5 bases; nucleotides outside the gene matches: 4. The germline V gene has CDR1 MNHEY and CDR2 SVGAGI. The CDR3 length is 13 residues. The CDR3, as DNA: TGTGCCAGCAGTCTCCGACAGGGGACTGAAGCTTTCTTT. It codes for CASSLRQGTEAFF.

V gene TRBV6-1 combines with J gene TRBJ1-1; unclear D gene. CDR3 length: 14 amino acids. Germline lookup yields CDR1 MNHNS and CDR2 SASEGT. V dropped 0 bases and J dropped 4 bases, with 9 bases sitting between them. This CDR3 is CASSEAPRGTEAFF. The CDR3 DNA follows: TGTGCCAGCAGTGAAGCCCCCAGAGGCACTGAAGCTTTCTTT.

On this clone itself: One junction end does not reproduce the germline sequence, and a read error may be involved. The V and J genes are TRBV28 and TRBJ2-1; unclear D gene. The CDR3 has 13 residues. Germline V CDR1 and CDR2: MDHEN, SYDVKM. Here the CDR3 reads CVSSLAKRVPMFF. The DNA for the CDR3 is TGTGTCAGCAGTTTGGCCAAACGGGTTCCCATGTTCTTC.

V gene TRBV6-5 combines with J gene TRBJ2-7; D remains ambiguous. Between the trimmed V and J ends, which lost 7 bases and 2 bases, there was a span of 3 bases. CDR3 length equals 10 residues. From germline, CDR1 is MNHEY and CDR2 SVGAGI. The CDR3: CASTAYEQYF. The CDR3 coding sequence is TGTGCCAGCACCGCCTACGAGCAGTACTTC.

This chain uses TRBV2 with TRBJ2-1; 10 bases are a match to TRBD2. Germline V gene data show CDR1 as SNHLY and CDR2 as FYNNEI. J was trimmed by 4 bases and V by 6 bases; bases with no gene match: 24. The length of the CDR3 is 21 residues. The CDR3 DNA reads as TGTGCCAGCAGCACTTGGACGGCAGGAAGACTAGATAGCGGGGGGTACAATGAGCAGTTCTTC. Its translation is CASSTWTAGRLDSGGYNEQFF.